This T cell receptor beta chain was documented in a study of multiple sclerosis patients with progressive multifocal leukoencephalopathy (dated by TCRdb to 2018 to 2020). In terms of the full investigation: Four or five natalizumab-treated MS patients who did not develop PML were used as controls and were sampled longitudinally. Peripheral T and B cells were examined in MS patients who went on to develop PML (4 under natalizumab, 1 after alemtuzumab) as well as in treated patients who did not. From before therapy, through 6 and 12 months, up to PML onset, two natalizumab-treated patients who later developed PML were tracked longitudinally. The goal of the study was to detect any JC virus-specific or public T-cell expansions that arose at the time of PML onset.

Overall study results and their limits: TRB clones above 0.5% frequency appeared only in PML patients, but expanded clones at PML onset were already present before and during natalizumab therapy. Because of the small, descriptive cohort, whether findings reflect JC virus infection or general immunocompromise remained unclear. Analysis was restricted to peripheral blood, although for natalizumab-associated PML, cerebrospinal fluid or brain lymphocytes might be more informative. In most PML patients, lower normalized Shannon entropy suggested less diverse TRB repertoires, while the natalizumab-treated controls had values close to 1. At the time PML developed, no common TRBV or TRBJ gene usage or preferential TRBV-TRBJ pairings were detected.

Per the publication, the time point label means: before natalizumab initiation. Every listed patient had earlier received interferon beta, and every PML patient was female. Before the first natalizumab infusion, T0 blood samples were collected. Ficoll-Hypaque density gradient centrifugation was used to isolate peripheral blood mononuclear cells. The CDR3 contains 14 residues, cysteine and phenylalanine counted. CDR3 DNA only is kept here, 42 bases in frame from base 1. Trimming at the junction amounts to 3 bases on V and 3 bases on J, and the germline ends lie 12 bases apart. Taken from the germline V gene, the CDR1 and CDR2 loops are SGDLS and YYNGEE. Using the immunoSEQ two-step multiplex PCR at survey-level depth, TRB CDR3 regions were amplified from genomic DNA. Each PCR was spiked with synthetic inline TR CDR3 controls spanning all V-J pairings to estimate template counts and remove amplification bias. Reads went through processing to reduce amplification and sequencing bias, and quantification was done against synthetic TR CDR3 analogs. For the original study's pipeline: Raw data were processed in ImmunoSEQ Analyzer, with out-of-frame sequences and CDR3s containing stop codons removed, and gene names were assigned according to IMGT nomenclature. Normalized Shannon entropy, defined as 1 minus Pielou's evenness, was used to summarize repertoire diversity. Only TRB sequences sharing the V gene, the J gene and the CDR3 were counted as identical. Public PML clonotypes were CDR3s shared by two or more PML-onset samples but absent earlier, in controls, and in public databases. Skylign with the observed count method was used to analyze CDR3 amino acid composition at each position. Not all clones reach the TCRdb copy of this immuneACCESS table, which keeps in-frame sequences only. Checked studies attribute under half of the gap to unresolved V genes and leave the rest unexplained. The DNA gave D and trimming, while V, J and clone size come from that table. In this sample the table shows more than 30,000 clones, 85% to 95% of which occur a single time. The biggest ten clones account for about 1.9% of the sample.

A single count supports this clone. No antigen is known for it. No base-level quality is on record; no much larger clone is a single base apart. The sequence joins TRBV9 to TRBJ1-2; TRBD1 might be the D gene, on 6 matching bases. The receptor was isolated from a man aged 25 to 40 with multiple sclerosis. Sequenced input: PBMCs. The DNA sequence reads TGTGCCAGCAGCGAGTGGGGGGCAGACTATGGCTACACCTTC. It translates as CASSEWGADYGYTF.